This T cell receptor (beta chain) was sequenced during a study of CD8 T cells in Susac syndrome. With random hexamers, roughly 0.5 to 1 ug RNA was reverse transcribed. Via MiXCR, TCRdb re-called the immunoSEQ multiplex PCR reads, giving one row per CDR3 protein. Of roughly 150,000 distinct CDR3 sequences in the sample, about 90% were seen once. Trimming removed 4 bases at V and 5 bases at J, with 11 bases between. The length of the CDR3 is 14 residues. The germline V gene encodes CDR1 LGHDT and CDR2 YNNKEL (reference sequence). The source material was CD4+ T cells from PBMCs. The clonotype comes from a human donor in good health. This rearrangement joins TRBV3-1 to TRBJ2-2, with D perhaps given as TRBD1 or TRBD2 (5 bases each). DNA of the CDR3: TGTGCCAGCAGCCCAAGCGAGGGGACCGGGGAGCTGTTTTTT. It yields the protein CASSPSEGTGELFF.